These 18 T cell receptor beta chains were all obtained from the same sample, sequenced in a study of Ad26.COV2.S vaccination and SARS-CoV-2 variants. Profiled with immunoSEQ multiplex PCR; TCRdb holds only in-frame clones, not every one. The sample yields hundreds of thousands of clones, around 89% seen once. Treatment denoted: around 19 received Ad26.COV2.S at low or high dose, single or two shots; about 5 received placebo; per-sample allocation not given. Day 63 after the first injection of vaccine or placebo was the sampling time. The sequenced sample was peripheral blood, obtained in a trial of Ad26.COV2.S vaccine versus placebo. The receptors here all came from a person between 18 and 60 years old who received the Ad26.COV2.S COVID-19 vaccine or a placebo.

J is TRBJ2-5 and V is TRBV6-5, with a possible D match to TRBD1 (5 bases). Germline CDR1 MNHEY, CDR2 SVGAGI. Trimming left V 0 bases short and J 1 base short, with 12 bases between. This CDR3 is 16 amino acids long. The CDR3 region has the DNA TGTGCCAGCAGTTACTCGGGGCTCAGGGCCCAAGAGACCCAGTACTTC. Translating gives CASSYSGLRAQETQYF.

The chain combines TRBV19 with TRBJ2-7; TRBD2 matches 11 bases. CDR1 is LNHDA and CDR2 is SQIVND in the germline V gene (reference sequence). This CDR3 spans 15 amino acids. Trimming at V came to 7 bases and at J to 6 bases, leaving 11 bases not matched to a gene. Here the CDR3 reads CASTPTPGTSGEQYF. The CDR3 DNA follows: TGTGCCAGTACCCCTACCCCCGGGACTAGCGGCGAGCAGTACTTC.

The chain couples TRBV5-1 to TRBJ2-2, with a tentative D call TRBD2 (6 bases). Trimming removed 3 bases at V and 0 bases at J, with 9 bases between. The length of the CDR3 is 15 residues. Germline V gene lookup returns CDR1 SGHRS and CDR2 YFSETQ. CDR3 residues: CASSSGGTNTGELFF. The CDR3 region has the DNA TGCGCCAGCAGCTCCGGGGGAACGAACACCGGGGAGCTGTTTTTT.

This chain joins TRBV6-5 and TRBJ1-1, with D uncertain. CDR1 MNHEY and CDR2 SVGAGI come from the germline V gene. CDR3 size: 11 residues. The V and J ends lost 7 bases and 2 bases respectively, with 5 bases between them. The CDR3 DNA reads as TGTGCCAGCATTCTTAACACTGAAGCTTTCTTT. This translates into CASILNTEAFF.

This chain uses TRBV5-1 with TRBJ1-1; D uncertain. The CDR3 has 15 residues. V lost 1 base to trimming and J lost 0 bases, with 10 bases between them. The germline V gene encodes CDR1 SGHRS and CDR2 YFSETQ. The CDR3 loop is CASSLTSDLNTEAFF. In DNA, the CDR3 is TGCGCCAGCAGCTTGACTTCGGACTTGAACACTGAAGCTTTCTTT. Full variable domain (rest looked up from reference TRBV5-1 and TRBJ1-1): KAGVTQTPRYLIKTRGQQVTLSCSPISGHRSVSWYQQTPGQGLQFLFEYFSETQRNKGNFPGRFSGRQFSNSRSEMNVSTLELGDSALYLCASSLTSDLNTEAFFGQGTRLTVV.

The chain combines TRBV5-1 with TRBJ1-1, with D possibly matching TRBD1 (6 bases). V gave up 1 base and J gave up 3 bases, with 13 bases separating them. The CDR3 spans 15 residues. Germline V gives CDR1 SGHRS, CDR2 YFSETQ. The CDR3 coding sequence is TGCGCCAGCAGCTTGATGGGGGCCCGGGACACTGAAGCTTTCTTT. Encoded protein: CASSLMGARDTEAFF. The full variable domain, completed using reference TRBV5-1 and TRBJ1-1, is KAGVTQTPRYLIKTRGQQVTLSCSPISGHRSVSWYQQTPGQGLQFLFEYFSETQRNKGNFPGRFSGRQFSNSRSEMNVSTLELGDSALYLCASSLMGARDTEAFFGQGTRLTVV.

The CDR3 sequence: CASSYTGLGGNQPQHF. The CDR3, as DNA: TGTGCCAGCAGTTATACCGGGTTAGGGGGCAATCAGCCCCAGCATTTT. The chain joins TRBV27 to TRBJ1-5; weak D call: TRBD1 (5 bases). Germline CDR1 reads MNHEY; CDR2 reads SMNVEV (reference sequence). The CDR3 extends over 16 amino acids. Trimming pared 4 bases from V and 2 bases from J, leaving 15 bases between.

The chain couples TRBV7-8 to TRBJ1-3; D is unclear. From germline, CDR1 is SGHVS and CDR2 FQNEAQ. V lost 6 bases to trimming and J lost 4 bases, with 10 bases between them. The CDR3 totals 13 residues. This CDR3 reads CASSPQLGNTIYF. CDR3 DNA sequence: TGTGCCAGCAGTCCCCAGCTCGGAAACACCATATATTTT.

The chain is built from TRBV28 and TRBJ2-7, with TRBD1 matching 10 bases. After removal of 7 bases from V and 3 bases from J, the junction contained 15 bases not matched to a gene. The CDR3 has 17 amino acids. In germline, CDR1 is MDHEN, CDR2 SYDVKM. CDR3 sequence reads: CASTTSGPGQGSYEQYF. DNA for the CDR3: TGTGCCAGCACTACCTCCGGGCCGGGACAGGGGAGCTACGAGCAGTACTTC.

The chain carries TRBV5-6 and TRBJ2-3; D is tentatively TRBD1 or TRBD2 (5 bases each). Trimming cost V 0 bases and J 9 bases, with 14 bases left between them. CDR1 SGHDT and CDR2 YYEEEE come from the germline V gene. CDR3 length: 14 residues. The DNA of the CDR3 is TGTGCCAGCAGCTTGGGCTTGGGGGTGATCACGCAGTATTTT. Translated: CASSLGLGVITQYF. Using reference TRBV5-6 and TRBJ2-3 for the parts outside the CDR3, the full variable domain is DAGVTQSPTHLIKTRGQQVTLRCSPKSGHDTVSWYQQALGQGPQFIFQYYEEEERQRGNFPDRFSGHQFPNYSSELNVNALLLGDSALYLCASSLGLGVITQYFGPGTRLTVL.

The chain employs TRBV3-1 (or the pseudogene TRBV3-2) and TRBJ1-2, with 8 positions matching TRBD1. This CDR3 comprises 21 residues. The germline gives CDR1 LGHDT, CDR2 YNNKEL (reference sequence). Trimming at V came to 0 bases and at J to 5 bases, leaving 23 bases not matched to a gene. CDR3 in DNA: TGTGCCAGCAGCCAAGATTCACGCGGCGGGAGCAGGGGGCTTCTTCGGTATGGCTACACCTTC. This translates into CASSQDSRGGSRGLLRYGYTF.

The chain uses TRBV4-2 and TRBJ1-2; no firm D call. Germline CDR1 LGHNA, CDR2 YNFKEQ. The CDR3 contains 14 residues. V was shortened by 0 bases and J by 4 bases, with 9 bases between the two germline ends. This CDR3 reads CASSQEGISYGYTF. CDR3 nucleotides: TGTGCCAGCAGCCAAGAGGGGATCTCCTATGGCTACACCTTC.

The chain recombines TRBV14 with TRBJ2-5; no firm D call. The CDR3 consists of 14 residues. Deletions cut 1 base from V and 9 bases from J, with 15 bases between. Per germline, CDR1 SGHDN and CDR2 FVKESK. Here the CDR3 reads CASSQVNRPRAQYF. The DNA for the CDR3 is TGTGCCAGCAGCCAAGTAAACCGGCCGAGAGCCCAGTACTTC.

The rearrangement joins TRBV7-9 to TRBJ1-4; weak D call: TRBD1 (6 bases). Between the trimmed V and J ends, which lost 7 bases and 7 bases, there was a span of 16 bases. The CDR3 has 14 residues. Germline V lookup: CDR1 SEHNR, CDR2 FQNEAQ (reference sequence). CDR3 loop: CASTLGRGGEKLFF. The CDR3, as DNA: TGTGCCAGCACCCTGGGCAGGGGTGGTGAAAAACTGTTTTTT.

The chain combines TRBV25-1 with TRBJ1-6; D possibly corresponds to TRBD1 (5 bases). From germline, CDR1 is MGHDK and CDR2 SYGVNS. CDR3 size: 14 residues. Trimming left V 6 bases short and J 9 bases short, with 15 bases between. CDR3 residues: CASRWGSGGSPLHF. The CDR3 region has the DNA TGTGCCAGCAGATGGGGGTCCGGGGGTTCACCCCTCCACTTT.

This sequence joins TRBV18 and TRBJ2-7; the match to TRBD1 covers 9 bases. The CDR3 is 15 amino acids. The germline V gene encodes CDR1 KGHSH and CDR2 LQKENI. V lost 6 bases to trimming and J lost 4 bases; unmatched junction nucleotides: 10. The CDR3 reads CASSPRDRESYEQYF. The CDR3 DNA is TGTGCCAGCTCCCCCCGGGACAGGGAGTCGTACGAGCAGTACTTC.

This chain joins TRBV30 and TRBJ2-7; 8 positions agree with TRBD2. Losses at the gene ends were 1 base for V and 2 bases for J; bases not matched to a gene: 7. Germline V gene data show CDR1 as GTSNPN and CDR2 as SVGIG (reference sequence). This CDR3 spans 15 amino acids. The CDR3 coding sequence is TGTGCCTGGAGTGGGGGACTAGGGGAAACCTACGAGCAGTACTTC. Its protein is CAWSGGLGETYEQYF.

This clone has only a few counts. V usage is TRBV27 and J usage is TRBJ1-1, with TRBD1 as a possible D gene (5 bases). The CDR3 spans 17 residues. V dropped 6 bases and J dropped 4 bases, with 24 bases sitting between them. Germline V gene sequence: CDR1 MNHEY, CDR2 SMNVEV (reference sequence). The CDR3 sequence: CASSKLAGAGWSTEAFF. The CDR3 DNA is TGTGCCAGCAGCAAACTCGCCGGGGCGGGGTGGAGCACTGAAGCTTTCTTT.